What follows are 17 T cell receptor beta chains derived from one specimen sequenced in a study of monozygotic twins with inflammatory bowel disease. TCRdb re-called the 5' RACE reads; every CDR3 protein appears as one record, without DNA. This sample's table reports 300,000 to 450,000 distinct CDR3 sequences. Sample: blood. These receptors were obtained from a human donor with ulcerative colitis or Crohn's disease, or a healthy co-twin of an affected twin (not recorded which).

The chain has TRBV15 and TRBJ2-5; TCRdb reports TRBD1, a call that lacks DNA to check it against. In germline, CDR1 is LNHNV, CDR2 YYDKDF (reference sequence). The CDR3 runs to 15 residues. CDR3 region: CATSPRQGSAETQYF.

V is TRBV4-2 and J is TRBJ2-5; checking the TCRdb D call of TRBD2 is not possible without DNA. Germline lookup yields CDR1 LGHNA and CDR2 YNFKEQ. The CDR3 loop spans 16 amino acids. The CDR3 region is CASSPTSGGKQETQYF.

The chain joins TRBV20-1 to TRBJ1-2. The CDR3 is made up of 14 amino acids. Germline assignment: CDR1 DFQATT and CDR2 SNEGSKA (reference sequence). CDR3 region: CSARRAGRAYGYTF.

The chain uses TRBV7-3 and TRBJ2-1; the D call of TRBD2 rests on TCRdb alone, since no DNA is present to check it. Germline values: CDR1 SGHTA, CDR2 FQGTGA. The CDR3 spans 15 residues. This chain's CDR3 is CASSLSGGAQNEQFF.

The chain recombines TRBV19 with TRBJ1-5. Germline V gene data show CDR1 as LNHDA and CDR2 as SQIVND (reference sequence). The CDR3 totals 16 residues. The CDR3 region is CASRPVGQYSNQPQHF.

The chain couples TRBV27 to TRBJ1-2. There are 17 residues in the CDR3. CDR1 is MNHEY and CDR2 is SMNVEV in the germline V gene (reference sequence). The CDR3 reads CASSLTLGREANYGYTF.

The chain uses TRBV3-1 and TRBJ2-2; TCRdb outputs TRBD1, but without DNA this stays unchecked. The CDR3 is 16 residues long. Germline CDR1 reads LGHDT; CDR2 reads YNNKEL (reference sequence). CDR3 in amino acids: CASSHWASGVTGELFF.

CDR3 residues: CASSLWDRNNEQFF. V is TRBV5-1 and J is TRBJ2-1; TCRdb's D call of TRBD1 is untestable without DNA. Per germline, CDR1 SGHRS and CDR2 YFSETQ. The CDR3 runs 14 residues.

The J gene is TRBJ2-7, the V gene TRBV20-1; TCRdb lists TRBD2, though no DNA is available to test this call. The CDR3 extends over 14 amino acids. Germline V gene data show CDR1 as DFQATT and CDR2 as SNEGSKA (reference sequence). The CDR3 protein is CSASIRAVPYEQYF.

The chain is built from TRBV13 and TRBJ2-1; TCRdb's D call of TRBD1 is untestable without DNA. Germline V gene lookup returns CDR1 PRHDT and CDR2 FYEKMQ (reference sequence). CDR3 length equals 15 residues. The CDR3 loop reads CASSLQTGSYNEQFF.

The rearrangement links TRBV12-5 to TRBJ2-3. From germline, CDR1 is LGHNT and CDR2 FRNRAP. The CDR3 extends over 14 amino acids. This chain's CDR3 is CASGPMISTDTQYF.

The rearrangement joins TRBV4-2 to TRBJ1-1; TCRdb's D gene call, TRBD1, goes unchecked for lack of DNA. Germline loops: CDR1 LGHNA, CDR2 YNFKEQ. CDR3 length: 16 amino acids. The CDR3 reads CASSQVSVQGNTEAFF.

The V call is TRBV5-1, the J call TRBJ2-3. CDR3 length: 15 residues. Germline CDR1 SGHRS, CDR2 YFSETQ. This CDR3 reads CASTLGIGGSDTQYF. The whole variable domain, filled in from reference TRBV5-1 and TRBJ2-3, reads KAGVTQTPRYLIKTRGQQVTLSCSPISGHRSVSWYQQTPGQGLQFLFEYFSETQRNKGNFPGRFSGRQFSNSRSEMNVSTLELGDSALYLCASTLGIGGSDTQYFGPGTRLTVL.

This chain joins TRBV12-1 and TRBJ2-7; TCRdb lists TRBD1, though no DNA is available to test this call. TRBV12-1 is reported as a pseudogene. The CDR3 has 15 amino acids. This chain's CDR3 is CASSHGQGRSYEQYF.

The chain is built from TRBV7-9 and TRBJ2-7; TCRdb selects TRBD2, and the lack of DNA leaves this call unchecked. Germline values: CDR1 SEHNR, CDR2 FQNEAQ (reference sequence). This CDR3 has 15 residues. The CDR3 protein is CASSLGAGLDYEQYF.

The J gene is TRBJ2-5, the V gene TRBV20-1; TCRdb's D gene call, TRBD1, goes unchecked for lack of DNA. CDR1 is DFQATT and CDR2 is SNEGSKA in the germline V gene (reference sequence). The CDR3 extends over 12 amino acids. The CDR3: CSAYGPGRTQYF.

This chain joins TRBV27 and TRBJ2-7; the TCRdb call, TRBD2, lacks DNA for checking. Germline lookup yields CDR1 MNHEY and CDR2 SMNVEV (reference sequence). The CDR3 runs to 17 residues. CDR3: CASSTPGLAEASYEQYF.